The 18 T cell receptor beta chains reported below all come from one sample, sequenced in a study of shared clonotypes between healthy human individuals. The protocol was immunoSEQ multiplex PCR, while the TCRdb copy is restricted to in-frame clones and leaves out a portion. The repertoire holds nearly 750,000 clones, with roughly 72% as singletons. The sample was memory CD4+ T cells sorted from blood. Described subset: CD45RA-negative fraction. These receptors all come from a woman in her 30s in good health.

This chain links TRBV27 with TRBJ2-2, with D possibly matching TRBD2 (6 bases). The CDR3 has 16 amino acids. CDR1 is MNHEY and CDR2 is SMNVEV in the germline V gene (reference sequence). The ends were cut back, 5 bases at V and 3 bases at J, with 16 bases in the middle. CDR3 protein: CASSPIIADYTGELFF. The DNA of the CDR3 is TGTGCCAGCAGTCCTATAATAGCGGATTACACCGGGGAGCTGTTTTTT.

This clone was seen more than once but under ten times. This chain links TRBV10-3 with TRBJ2-4; perhaps TRBD1 as D (6 bases). V shed 5 bases and J shed 8 bases, with 16 bases lying between them. The germline CDR1 and CDR2 sequences are ENHRY and SYGVKD. The CDR3 runs to 14 residues. CDR3 amino acids: CAISRSAGVDIQYF. The CDR3 DNA is TGTGCCATCAGTCGTTCTGCAGGGGTTGACATTCAGTACTTC.

V and J are TRBV11-2 and TRBJ2-1, with D perhaps matching TRBD1 or TRBD2 (6 bases each). The CDR3 has 14 amino acids. Germline CDR1 SGHAT, CDR2 FQNNGV. The V end was cut by 4 bases, the J end by 0 bases, with 7 bases between. In DNA form, the CDR3 reads TGTGCCAGCAGCTCGGGGGCCTCCTACAATGAGCAGTTCTTC. This sequence encodes CASSSGASYNEQFF. Full variable domain (rest looked up from reference TRBV11-2 and TRBJ2-1): EAGVAQSPRYKIIEKRQSVAFWCNPISGHATLYWYQQILGQGPKLLIQFQNNGVVDDSQLPKDRFSAERLKGVDSTLKIQPAKLEDSAVYLCASSSGASYNEQFFGPGTRLTVL.

The rearrangement links TRBV6-6 to TRBJ2-7; 9 bases are a match to TRBD1. The V gene end was trimmed by 0 bases and the J gene end by 3 bases; junction bases not matched to a gene: 0. This CDR3 comprises 14 residues. Germline lookup yields CDR1 MNHNY and CDR2 SVGAGI (reference sequence). The DNA for the CDR3 is TGTGCCAGCAGTTACTCGGACAGGGGCTACGAGCAGTACTTC. It is translated as CASSYSDRGYEQYF.

The chain carries TRBV23-1 and TRBJ1-4; 9 nucleotides match TRBD1. TRBV23-1 is marked as an open reading frame, function uncertain. The CDR3 contains 15 residues. With 10 bases clipped from V and 7 bases from J, the junction kept 13 bases outside the gene matches. CDR3 nucleotide sequence: TGCGCCACCCCAACAGGGGGCGCCTGGGGTGAAAAACTGTTTTTT. Translation: CATPTGGAWGEKLFF.

The rearrangement uses TRBV19 and TRBJ2-3; 13 bases are shared with TRBD2. Trimming cost V 4 bases and J 3 bases; bases outside gene matches: 7. Germline values: CDR1 LNHDA, CDR2 SQIVND (reference sequence). The CDR3 covers 17 residues. The CDR3 DNA reads TGTGCCAGTAGTAGGGGACTAGCGGGAAGGTGGACAGATACGCAGTATTTT. This gives the protein CASSRGLAGRWTDTQYF.

This clone was picked up one time. This chain links TRBV28 with TRBJ2-7; D remains unclear. The germline gives CDR1 MDHEN, CDR2 SYDVKM. The CDR3 is made up of 14 amino acids. V was trimmed by 2 bases and J by 2 bases, leaving 10 bases between them. The CDR3 nucleotides read TGTGCCAGCAGTTTACCTTCCAAGGCCTACGAGCAGTACTTC. Protein sequence: CASSLPSKAYEQYF.

The chain employs TRBV6-5 and TRBJ1-4, with D possibly TRBD1 on 5 matching bases. This CDR3 has 16 residues. CDR1 and CDR2 from the germline V gene are MNHEY and SVGAGI. V was pared by 2 bases and J by 3 bases, with 13 bases between. In DNA, the CDR3 is TGTGCCAGCAGTTACGCAGGGAGTGGGGCTAATGAAAAACTGTTTTTT. It is translated as CASSYAGSGANEKLFF.

The chain carries TRBV10-3 and TRBJ2-3, with 9 bases identical to TRBD1. This CDR3 is 15 amino acids long. J was trimmed by 4 bases and V by 4 bases; bases with no gene match: 6. Germline lookup yields CDR1 ENHRY and CDR2 SYGVKD. The DNA of the CDR3 is TGTGCCATCAGTGGGGGGGACAGGGTTTCAGATACGCAGTATTTT. Translated, it gives CAISGGDRVSDTQYF.

The chain combines TRBV7-6 with TRBJ2-3, with 7 bases lining up with TRBD2. CDR1 and CDR2 from the germline V gene are SGHVS and FNYEAQ. CDR3 length: 15 amino acids. V lost 1 base, J lost 2 bases, and 3 bases stayed unmatched. In DNA form, the CDR3 reads TGTGCCAGCAGCTTAGGGCGGGAGCCCACAGATACGCAGTATTTT. Encoded protein: CASSLGREPTDTQYF.

This clone occurred many times. The chain is built from TRBV7-6 and TRBJ2-7; D is unresolved. The CDR3 totals 13 residues. V was clipped by 2 bases and J by 4 bases, with 9 bases between them. From germline, CDR1 is SGHVS and CDR2 FNYEAQ. CDR3 bases: TGTGCCAGCAGCTTAAGGCAGGATTACGAGCAGTACTTC. This encodes CASSLRQDYEQYF.

The chain is built from TRBV19 and TRBJ1-4, with 11 bases identical to TRBD1. Germline V lookup: CDR1 LNHDA, CDR2 SQIVND (reference sequence). The CDR3 spans 15 residues. J lost 7 bases, V lost 3 bases, and 4 bases had no gene match. This chain's CDR3 is CASSMIGTGGEKLFF. In DNA, the CDR3 is TGTGCCAGTAGTATGATTGGGACAGGGGGTGAAAAACTGTTTTTT.

The CDR3 nucleotides read TGCGCCAGCAGCGCCACCGGGACTAGCGTATACGAGCAGTACTTC. It is translated as CASSATGTSVYEQYF. The V and J genes are TRBV5-1 and TRBJ2-7, with 10 nucleotides matching TRBD2. The ends lost 4 bases at V and 4 bases at J; junction bases unmatched: 8. Germline V CDR1 and CDR2: SGHRS, YFSETQ. CDR3 length equals 15 residues.

The chain couples TRBV4-1 to TRBJ2-1; 10 bases line up with TRBD2. V was clipped by 2 bases and J by 5 bases; unmatched bases: 15. CDR1 is MGHRA and CDR2 is YSYEKL in the germline V gene. This CDR3 is built from 19 residues. The CDR3, as DNA: TGCGCCAGCAGCCAACCGGGATGGGTTCTAGCGGGAGCCCACAATGAGCAGTTCTTC. Encoded protein: CASSQPGWVLAGAHNEQFF.

The chain is built from TRBV5-1 and TRBJ2-1; 8 positions agree with TRBD2. The CDR3 totals 16 residues. Trimming cost V 7 bases and J 2 bases; bases outside gene matches: 11. Germline CDR1 is SGHRS and CDR2 is YFSETQ. The DNA for the CDR3 is TGCGCCAGCGTCCCCGTAGCGGGAAATCCCTACAATGAGCAGTTCTTC. It translates to CASVPVAGNPYNEQFF.

This rearrangement joins TRBV4-2 to TRBJ2-1, with TRBD2 matching over 13 bases. The CDR3 consists of 17 residues. With V trimmed by 3 bases and J by 0 bases, 2 bases remained unmatched. Germline V CDR1 and CDR2: LGHNA, YNFKEQ. The CDR3 sequence is CASSHGTSGTSYNEQFF. The DNA for the CDR3 is TGTGCCAGCAGCCACGGGACTAGCGGGACCTCCTACAATGAGCAGTTCTTC.

The V and J genes are TRBV10-3 and TRBJ2-7; 14 bases align to TRBD2. V was pared by 6 bases and J by 2 bases, with 9 bases of the junction left unmatched. This CDR3 is 17 amino acids long. Germline lookup yields CDR1 ENHRY and CDR2 SYGVKD. For the CDR3, the DNA is TGTGCCATCAGCCATGACTGGACTAGCGGGGGGACCTACGAGCAGTACTTC. Protein product: CAISHDWTSGGTYEQYF.

The V call is TRBV11-3, the J call TRBJ2-5; D gene uncertain. V lost 5 bases to trimming and J lost 5 bases, with 15 bases between them. The CDR3 sequence is 14 residues long. In germline, CDR1 is SGHNT, CDR2 YENEEA. CDR3 in amino acids: CASSPKGSRETQYF. The CDR3 bases are TGTGCCAGCAGCCCCAAAGGCAGCCGGGAGACCCAGTACTTC.